This T cell receptor beta chain comes out of a study of patients and donors after allogeneic stem cell transplantation. Germline V lookup: CDR1 SGHNT, CDR2 YYREEE (reference sequence). V was pared by 4 bases and J by 3 bases, with 7 bases of the junction left unmatched. The CDR3 is made up of 16 amino acids. TCRdb called the RT-PCR reads again in MiXCR, with one record for every CDR3 protein. This sample yields about 200,000 distinct CDR3 sequences, of which 35% to 45% are seen a single time; 9.5% to 13% belongs to the top ten. Input material: blood, either unsorted or a sorted T cell fraction (not recorded which). The chain couples TRBV5-4 to TRBJ2-3; 11 bases align to TRBD2. This clonotype was obtained from a human donor who was either an allogeneic HSCT recipient or a stem cell or donor lymphocyte infusion donor (not recorded which). It is not recorded whose cells these are; they may come from a transplant donor. CDR3 amino acids: CASSPLAGVRTDTQYF. The CDR3 coding sequence is TGTGCCAGCAGCCCACTAGCGGGGGTTAGGACAGATACGCAGTATTTT.